The 20 T cell receptor beta chains reported below all come from one sample, sequenced in a study of regulatory T cells in long-lasting Graves disease. Documented time point: newly diagnosed GD, antithyroid drugs for less than 3 months. The authors made the TCR library using RNA they extracted from PBMCs. Arm-PCR of CDR3 regions and iRepertoire HTBI primers were the basis on which TCR beta libraries were built. One entry per CDR3 protein results from TCRdb running MiXCR on the multiplex PCR reads. Here the sample spans about 220,000 distinct CDR3 sequences, 15% to 20% being singletons. The sample was also reused in another study, on T cells in Graves' hyperthyroidism and ophthalmopathy.

The sequencing used peripheral blood mononuclear cells (PBMCs), collected at new diagnosis, from a patient treated with antithyroid drugs. The receptors shown here come from a woman under 40 with Graves disease.

Many counts were recorded for this clonotype. The chain links TRBV18 to TRBJ2-1, with 7 bases identical to TRBD1. This CDR3 region has 14 residues. J was trimmed by 4 bases and V by 2 bases; bases with no gene match: 2. Germline values: CDR1 KGHSH, CDR2 LQKENI. The CDR3 loop reads CASSPTGEYNEQFF. In DNA, the CDR3 is TGTGCCAGCTCACCAACAGGGGAGTACAATGAGCAGTTCTTC.

This clonotype has a count of ten or more. V is TRBV6-1 and J is TRBJ1-2, with TRBD1 identical over 8 bases. This CDR3 has 17 amino acids. The germline CDR1 and CDR2 sequences are MNHNS and SASEGT. V shed 5 bases and J 6 bases; nucleotides not matched to a gene: 17. CDR3 nucleotide sequence: TGTGCCAGCAGTACCGGAGGACAGGGTTATCGGCGGAATGGCTACACCTTC. Translating gives CASSTGGQGYRRNGYTF.

The V and J genes are TRBV11-2 and TRBJ2-1, with 11 nucleotides matching TRBD2. J was trimmed by 5 bases and V by 5 bases; bases with no gene match: 11. The CDR3 runs 17 residues. Germline CDR1 reads SGHAT; CDR2 reads FQNNGV. CDR3 sequence: CASSLIPPGLADNEQFF. The CDR3 DNA follows: TGTGCCAGCAGCCTAATTCCTCCGGGACTAGCGGACAATGAGCAGTTCTTC. The whole variable domain, filled in from reference TRBV11-2 and TRBJ2-1, reads EAGVAQSPRYKIIEKRQSVAFWCNPISGHATLYWYQQILGQGPKLLIQFQNNGVVDDSQLPKDRFSAERLKGVDSTLKIQPAKLEDSAVYLCASSLIPPGLADNEQFFGPGTRLTVL.

With respect to this clonotype: Possible read error: a much larger clone is one base away. The rearrangement uses TRBV6-5 and TRBJ2-7; D remains unclear. Germline V lookup: CDR1 MNHEY, CDR2 SVGAGI. This CDR3 spans 13 amino acids. CDR3: CASSYSANYGQYF. The DNA of the CDR3 is TGTGCCAGCAGTTACTCTGCGAACTACGGGCAGTACTTC.

This clonotype was detected a few times. The chain has TRBV7-9 and TRBJ2-5; 7 bases align to TRBD2. CDR1 SEHNR and CDR2 FQNEAQ come from the germline V gene (reference sequence). The CDR3 loop spans 13 amino acids. V was clipped by 8 bases and J by 2 bases; unmatched bases: 5. The CDR3 loop is CASGRDYQETQYF. CDR3 in DNA: TGTGCCAGCGGCCGGGACTATCAAGAGACCCAGTACTTC.

In its sample, this clonotype was seen many times. For the CDR3, the DNA is TGCGCCAGCAGCTTAACAACTAATGAAAAACTGTTTTTT. It translates to CASSLTTNEKLFF. The chain recombines TRBV5-1 with TRBJ1-4; D call uncertain. Trimming pared 2 bases from V and 0 bases from J, leaving 2 bases between. Germline values: CDR1 SGHRS, CDR2 YFSETQ. This CDR3 spans 13 amino acids.

To note about this clonotype: A much larger clone is a single base away; this may be a read error. This chain joins TRBV4-1 and TRBJ2-1; TRBD1 agrees at 9 bases. Trimming took 4 bases from V and 10 from J; bases not matched to a gene: 11. The CDR3 consists of 15 residues. Germline CDR1 is MGHRA and CDR2 is YSYEKL. The CDR3 loop reads CASSPTLGQGYEQFF. The CDR3 DNA reads TGCGCCAGCAGCCCGACCCTGGGACAGGGCTACGAGCAGTTCTTC.

This clonotype showed up many times. The chain carries TRBV3-1 and TRBJ1-2, with 8 bases fitting TRBD1. CDR3 length: 17 residues. Trimming took 0 bases from V and 8 from J; bases not matched to a gene: 14. From germline, CDR1 is LGHDT and CDR2 YNNKEL (reference sequence). The CDR3 is CASSQDRGDRPPRGYTF. Written as DNA, the CDR3 is TGTGCCAGCAGCCAAGATAGAGGGGACAGGCCACCCCGAGGCTACACCTTC.

This clonotype has a handful of counts. This sequence joins TRBV3-1 and TRBJ2-3; D possibly corresponds to TRBD1 (6 bases). CDR1 and CDR2 from the germline V gene are LGHDT and YNNKEL (reference sequence). Between the trimmed V and J ends, which lost 0 bases and 1 base, there was a span of 11 bases. The CDR3 has 16 amino acids. CDR3 sequence: CASSQDLGAGTDTQYF. CDR3 sequence (DNA): TGTGCCAGCAGCCAAGATCTGGGGGCCGGCACAGATACGCAGTATTTT.

The table lists this clonotype with many counts. The chain couples TRBV27 to TRBJ1-4; D is uncertain. Germline lookup yields CDR1 MNHEY and CDR2 SMNVEV (reference sequence). CDR3 size: 15 residues. Trimming left V 5 bases short and J 0 bases short, with 10 bases between. The CDR3 protein is CASSPYGATNEKLFF. CDR3 DNA sequence: TGTGCCAGCAGTCCGTACGGTGCAACTAATGAAAAACTGTTTTTT.

This chain connects TRBV11-2 to TRBJ2-3, with TRBD2 matching over 8 bases. Germline V CDR1 and CDR2: SGHAT, FQNNGV. The CDR3 spans 15 residues. V lost 4 bases to trimming and J lost 4 bases; unmatched junction nucleotides: 7. CDR3 sequence (DNA): TGTGCCAGCAGCTGGAGCGGGAGTGGCTCAGATACGCAGTATTTT. Encoded protein: CASSWSGSGSDTQYF.

The sample holds many counts of this clonotype. V usage is TRBV20-1 and J usage is TRBJ2-1; 7 bases fit TRBD1. Germline CDR1 DFQATT, CDR2 SNEGSKA (reference sequence). There are 15 residues in the CDR3. With V trimmed by 3 bases and J by 9 bases, 14 bases remained unmatched. CDR3 in amino acids: CSASPGQGVYGEQFF. CDR3 coding DNA: TGCAGTGCTAGCCCCGGGCAGGGGGTCTATGGTGAGCAGTTCTTC.

This clonotype was seen repeatedly, ten times or more. This chain joins TRBV28 and TRBJ2-7, with D maybe TRBD1 (6 bases). The CDR3 contains 12 residues. The V gene lost 10 bases and the J gene lost 3 bases, with 13 bases spanning the gap. CDR1 and CDR2 from the germline V gene are MDHEN and SYDVKM. The CDR3 spells CATGTWFYEQYF. DNA of the CDR3: TGTGCCACAGGGACATGGTTCTACGAGCAGTACTTC.

This clonotype has at least ten counts. The chain is built from TRBV9 and TRBJ1-3; D is undetermined. Per the germline V gene, CDR1 is SGDLS and CDR2 is YYNGEE. The CDR3 is 16 amino acids. The ends were cut back, 0 bases at V and 0 bases at J, with 10 bases in the middle. This CDR3 reads CASSVAEGYSGNTIYF. The CDR3 nucleotides read TGTGCCAGCAGCGTAGCCGAGGGTTACTCTGGAAACACCATATATTTT. The whole variable domain, remainder taken from reference TRBV9 and TRBJ1-3, is DSGVTQTPKHLITATGQRVTLRCSPRSGDLSVYWYQQSLDQGLQFLIQYYNGEERAKGNILERFSAQQFPDLHSELNLSSLELGDSALYFCASSVAEGYSGNTIYFGEGSWLTVV.

The V call is TRBV7-8, the J call TRBJ2-1; a possible D gene is TRBD2 (6 bases). V lost 5 bases and J 0 bases, leaving 8 bases between the germline ends. Per germline, CDR1 SGHVS and CDR2 FQNEAQ. There are 14 residues in the CDR3. CDR3 sequence (DNA): TGTGCCAGCAGCGGGACTTTCTCCTACAATGAGCAGTTCTTC. This codes for CASSGTFSYNEQFF.

The V gene is TRBV15, the J gene TRBJ2-4, with 8 bases lining up with TRBD1. CDR1 LNHNV and CDR2 YYDKDF come from the germline V gene (reference sequence). The CDR3 is made up of 17 amino acids. Unmatched junction bases numbered 4, after V lost 0 bases and J lost 0 bases. The CDR3 region has the DNA TGTGCCACCAGCAGAGATGGGACAGGACTAGCCAAAAACATTCAGTACTTC. It is translated as CATSRDGTGLAKNIQYF.

This clonotype was recorded many times. The rearrangement uses TRBV20-1 and TRBJ1-4, with D tentatively TRBD1 (5 bases). This CDR3 comprises 13 residues. Germline assignment: CDR1 DFQATT and CDR2 SNEGSKA (reference sequence). Trimming left V 6 bases short and J 8 bases short, with 16 bases between. In DNA form, the CDR3 reads TGCAGTGCCTACCACGGGGGTGGGGAAAAACTGTTTTTT. Its protein product is CSAYHGGGEKLFF.

This clonotype was observed at least ten times. V gene TRBV6-5 combines with J gene TRBJ1-3; D is unresolved. Trimming took off 4 bases at V and 2 bases at J, with 24 bases between the two ends. Germline values: CDR1 MNHEY, CDR2 SVGAGI. This CDR3 region has 19 residues. CDR3 residues: CASSFHPGLPPATGNTIYF. The DNA of the CDR3 is TGTGCCAGCAGTTTCCACCCGGGCCTTCCACCTGCGACTGGAAACACCATATATTTT.

This clonotype has a count of ten or more. The J gene is TRBJ1-5, the V gene TRBV20-1, with D perhaps TRBD1 (5 bases). V shed 0 bases and J shed 6 bases, with 6 bases lying between them. CDR1 is DFQATT, CDR2 SNEGSKA, per germline (reference sequence). This CDR3 is built from 12 residues. In nucleotides, the CDR3 is TGCAGTGCTAGAGAAAGGGGTCAGCCCCAGCATTTT. This gives the protein CSARERGQPQHF.

The CDR3: CAWSGNNQPQHF. The CDR3, as DNA: TGTGCCTGGAGTGGGAACAATCAGCCCCAGCATTTT. The chain has TRBV30 and TRBJ1-5; the D is unclear. This CDR3 has 12 residues. Germline values: CDR1 GTSNPN, CDR2 SVGIG (reference sequence). V lost 1 base and J lost 3, with 4 bases in between. Full variable domain (missing parts from reference TRBV30 and TRBJ1-5): SQTIHQWPATLVQPVGSPLSLECTVEGTSNPNLYWYRQAAGRGLQLLFYSVGIGQISSEVPQNLSASRPQDRQFILSSKKLLLSDSGFYLCAWSGNNQPQHFGDGTRLSIL.